These T cell receptor beta chains were read from a single sample in a study of cytotoxic CD8 clonotypes in ibrutinib-treated CLL. Profiled with immunoSEQ multiplex PCR; TCRdb holds only in-frame clones, not every one. The sample carries around 150,000 clones, 80% recorded once. The source was PBMCs, collected after 36 months of ibrutinib treatment. All receptors derive from a human donor with chronic lymphocytic leukemia. The CDR3 runs from the conserved cysteine through the conserved F or W. The order of the fields is clone size, V gene, J gene, CDR3 protein. Size tells how often a clone was seen (once, few, many) or the class of an expanded clone, and some rows leave it out.

.	TRBV6-4	TRBJ2-3	CASSPTSGSPDTQYF
.	TRBV5-1	TRBJ2-1	CASSLEPGSYNEQFF
once	TRBV13	TRBJ2-1	CASSPRTSGSLVNEQFF
few	TRBV27	TRBJ1-1	CASSVDRMNTEAFF
once	TRBV29-1	TRBJ1-2	CSVENRANYGYTF
.	TRBV30	TRBJ1-4	CAWSVFENEKLFF
.	TRBV4-2	TRBJ2-5	CASSQDAAGKETQYF
few	TRBV2	TRBJ2-7	CASTRTSGSYEQYF
few	TRBV2	TRBJ1-1	CASRMTGRNTEAFF
.	TRBV6-5	TRBJ2-2	CASSKAGELFF
.	TRBV28	TRBJ2-1	CASSRTGNNEQFF
once	TRBV27	TRBJ2-7	CASSFGLAGAYEQYF
.	TRBV5-1	TRBJ1-1	CASSARQNTEAFF
.	TRBV4-1	TRBJ2-3	CASTQVGTDTQYF
.	TRBV6-6	TRBJ1-3	CASSYRGNTIYF
once	TRBV9	TRBJ1-4	CASSVGAGSNEKLFF
.	TRBV28	TRBJ2-7	CASGTGRAYEQYF
.	TRBV7-6	TRBJ2-3	CASSGDRATIADTQYF
.	TRBV27	TRBJ1-1	CASSLRGARGAFF
.	TRBV6-5	TRBJ2-2	CASSYAGGYTGELFF
.	TRBV28	TRBJ1-2	CASEQGNYGYTF
.	TRBV9	TRBJ2-6	CASSLWTSGAGANVLTF
.	TRBV18	TRBJ2-7	CASSPPSGGAHEQYF
.	TRBV18	TRBJ1-5	CASSEWTGGNQPQHF
.	TRBV27	TRBJ1-1	CASSWDRVTEAFF
once	TRBV7-9	TRBJ1-3	CASSDTGGGNTIYF
.	TRBV6-5	TRBJ2-3	CASSYSEADTQYF
.	TRBV25-1	TRBJ2-2	CASPWHSNKNTGELFF
once	TRBV27	TRBJ1-1	CASSLLANTEAFF
.	TRBV29-1	TRBJ1-1	CSVRGTTEAFF
.	TRBV11-1	TRBJ2-3	CASSSGKPGLSTDTQYF
once	TRBV6-1	TRBJ1-3	CASRLAGTTGNTIYF
few	TRBV27	TRBJ2-2	CASSWTGGGGELFF
.	TRBV18	TRBJ2-7	CASSPGSYEQYF
.	TRBV11-1	TRBJ2-3	CASSRLTSGRTADTQYF
.	TRBV7-8	TRBJ1-5	CASSPQGQGMNQPQHF
.	TRBV11-3	TRBJ2-1	CASRSTGYNEQFF
.	TRBV4-1	TRBJ2-2	CASSPGTSDTGELFF
.	TRBV21-1	TRBJ1-5	CASSPKGGGAAYHQPQHF
.	TRBV6-5	TRBJ2-5	CASSYLLWPETQYF
many	TRBV15	TRBJ1-3	CATAEDSGNTIYF
.	TRBV5-8	TRBJ2-7	CASSLRYEQYF
.	TRBV27	TRBJ1-1	CASSFPGGTEAFF